One sample yielded the 8 T cell receptor beta chains listed below, sequenced in a study of T cell responses to AZD1222 COVID-19 vaccine (dated by TCRdb to about 2021). Library method: the immunoSEQ multiplex PCR assay. The table was pulled from immuneACCESS by TCRdb, which kept in-frame rearrangements only. Such tables lose some clones; where checked, under half of the loss comes from unresolved V genes, and the rest has no known cause. The sample table holds about 140,000 clones, of which more than 80% were seen once. The top ten constitute under 3.5% of the sample. The time point label, as the study defines it: baseline before first vaccination. The sequenced sample was peripheral blood, obtained on day 0 of AZD1222 vaccination. The receptor source for this set is an adult in good health.

The V gene is TRBV7-9, the J gene TRBJ1-1; maybe TRBD1 (6 bases). With 0 bases removed from V and 1 base from J, the gap between germline ends came to 9 bases. The CDR3 contains 15 residues. The germline V gene encodes CDR1 SEHNR and CDR2 FQNEAQ (reference sequence). In nucleotides, the CDR3 is TGTGCCAGCAGCTTAGCGGGGGCAGGGAACACTGAAGCTTTCTTT. Encoded protein: CASSLAGAGNTEAFF.

This clone has just a few counts. V usage is TRBV6-1 and J usage is TRBJ1-6; a possible D gene is TRBD1 (5 bases). Per germline, CDR1 MNHNS and CDR2 SASEGT. The V end lost 3 bases, the J end lost 8 bases, and 17 bases lay between the germline ends. This CDR3 comprises 16 residues. DNA for the CDR3: TGTGCCAGCAGTGACATTAGGACGGTGGGGCATTCACCCCTCCACTTT. It specifies CASSDIRTVGHSPLHF.

The J gene is TRBJ2-7, the V gene TRBV9; D tentatively reads TRBD1 or TRBD2 (5 bases each). CDR3 size: 14 residues. With 5 bases removed from V and 2 bases from J, the gap between germline ends came to 14 bases. Per the germline V gene, CDR1 is SGDLS and CDR2 is YYNGEE. CDR3 nucleotide sequence: TGTGCCAGCAGGCCTGTCGGGACGACCTACGAGCAGTACTTC. This sequence encodes CASRPVGTTYEQYF.

This chain connects TRBV3-1 (or the pseudogene TRBV3-2) to TRBJ1-1, with TRBD1 matching 7 bases. Unmatched junction bases numbered 6, after V lost 4 bases and J lost 1 base. CDR3 length equals 15 residues. CDR1 is LGHDT and CDR2 is YNNKEL in the germline V gene (reference sequence). CDR3 sequence (DNA): TGTGCCAGCAGCCCTTGGACAGGCTCGAACACTGAAGCTTTCTTT. This translates into CASSPWTGSNTEAFF.

The V gene is TRBV5-1, the J gene TRBJ2-3; D uncertain. CDR1 and CDR2 from the germline V gene are SGHRS and YFSETQ. The CDR3 contains 14 residues. V shed 3 bases and J shed 2 bases, with 10 bases lying between them. CDR3 DNA sequence: TGCGCCAGCAGCTCCGACTGGCACACAGATACGCAGTATTTT. Translated: CASSSDWHTDTQYF.

The rearrangement uses TRBV14 and TRBJ1-1; perhaps TRBD1 as D (6 bases). Trimming stripped 4 bases from V and 2 bases from J, with 11 bases between. The CDR3 length is 14 residues. The germline V gene encodes CDR1 SGHDN and CDR2 FVKESK. CDR3 in DNA: TGTGCCAGCAGCCTACCAGGGGTAAACACTGAAGCTTTCTTT. Translated, it gives CASSLPGVNTEAFF.

The V and J genes are TRBV6-1 and TRBJ2-2; 8 positions match TRBD1. CDR1 is MNHNS, CDR2 SASEGT, per germline. V gave up 4 bases and J gave up 6 bases; unmatched junction bases: 10. This CDR3 spans 16 amino acids. The CDR3, as DNA: TGTGCCAGCAGTGGACAGGGGCCTTTCCTCGCCGGGGAGCTGTTTTTT. Its protein is CASSGQGPFLAGELFF.

V gene TRBV24-1 combines with J gene TRBJ1-4, with a possible D match to TRBD1 (5 bases). V was shortened by 4 bases and J by 0 bases, with 14 bases between the two germline ends. Per the germline V gene, CDR1 is KGHDR and CDR2 is SFDVKD. CDR3 size: 17 residues. The CDR3 coding sequence is TGTGCCACCAGTGACTCTACAGGAGTTGCAACTAATGAAAAACTGTTTTTT. It encodes CATSDSTGVATNEKLFF.